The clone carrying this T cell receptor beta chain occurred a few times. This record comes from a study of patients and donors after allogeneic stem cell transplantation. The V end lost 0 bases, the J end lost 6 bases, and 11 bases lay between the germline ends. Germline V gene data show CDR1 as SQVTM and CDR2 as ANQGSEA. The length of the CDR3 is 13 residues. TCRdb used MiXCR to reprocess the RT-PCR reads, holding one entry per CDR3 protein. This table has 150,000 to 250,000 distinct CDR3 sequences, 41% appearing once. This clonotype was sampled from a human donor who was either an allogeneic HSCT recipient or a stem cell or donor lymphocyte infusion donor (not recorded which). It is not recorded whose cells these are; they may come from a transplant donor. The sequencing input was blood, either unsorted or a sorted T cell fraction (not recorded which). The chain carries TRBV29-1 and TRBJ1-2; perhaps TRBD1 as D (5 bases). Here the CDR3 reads CSVEDYQGDGYTF. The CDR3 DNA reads TGCAGCGTTGAAGATTACCAGGGCGATGGCTACACCTTC.